This TCR beta chain was recovered during a study of cytomegalovirus exposure and HLA in healthy donors. Points from the study as a whole: In vitro checks showed that a few CMV-associated chains really do target CMV antigens. Cytomegalovirus-associated TCR beta chains were listed, numbering more than 150.

The CDR3 length is 14 residues. Trimming took off 4 bases at V and 0 bases at J, with 9 bases between the two ends. Germline loops: CDR1 GTSNPN, CDR2 SVGIG (reference sequence). As regards this clone: Its antigen is not known.

Repertoires were generated with immunoSEQ multiplex PCR, while TCRdb's copy carries only in-frame clones and drops some. The sample has approximately 260,000 clones; around 85% are singletons. This receptor was identified in a woman aged 25 to 39 in good health and CMV-seropositive. The chain is built from TRBV30 and TRBJ2-2; D might be TRBD1 (6 bases). The source material was PBMCs. The CDR3 DNA reads as TGTGCCTGGAAAGGGACAACGAACACCGGGGAGCTGTTTTTT. This translates into CAWKGTTNTGELFF.